The 26 T cell receptor beta chains listed next were all sequenced from one sample in a study of PD-L1 blockade in urothelial cancer. Profiling relied on immunoSEQ multiplex PCR, and the TCRdb table lists in-frame clones only, not all of them. Of under 120,000 clones detected, approximately 86% appear once; the ten largest clones hold more than 2%. The sample was PBMCs, taken around atezolizumab (anti-PD-L1) treatment. The receptors here all came from a man aged 50 or older with urothelial cancer.

The rearrangement joins TRBV5-1 to TRBJ2-5; possible D gene TRBD2, 6 bases. CDR3 length equals 13 residues. V was shortened by 4 bases and J by 5 bases, with 12 bases between the two germline ends. The V gene's germline CDR1 is SGHRS and CDR2 YFSETQ. In DNA form, the CDR3 reads TGCGCCAGCAGCGCCCTTGGGGGGGAGACCCAGTACTTC. It encodes CASSALGGETQYF.

V usage is TRBV4-2 and J usage is TRBJ1-4, with D maybe TRBD1 (6 bases). The germline V and J ends were trimmed by 3 bases and 0 bases, with 11 bases remaining between them. CDR1 and CDR2 (germline): LGHNA, YNFKEQ. This CDR3 is 16 amino acids long. CDR3 nucleotide sequence: TGTGCCAGCAGCCAGGCTCAGGGGACAACTAATGAAAAACTGTTTTTT. Protein sequence: CASSQAQGTTNEKLFF.

The rearrangement joins TRBV5-1 to TRBJ2-5; tentative D call: TRBD2 (6 bases). V was cut by 5 bases and J by 1 base, with 15 bases left in between. The germline V gene has CDR1 SGHRS and CDR2 YFSETQ. The CDR3 has 15 amino acids. The CDR3 DNA sequence: TGCGCCAGCAGAGCGGACGGAGGGTCCCAAGAGACCCAGTACTTC. It is translated as CASRADGGSQETQYF.

This clone was seen a handful of times. This chain connects TRBV29-1 to TRBJ1-1; maybe TRBD1 (5 bases). The length of the CDR3 is 13 residues. V lost 6 bases and J lost 5, with 16 bases in between. Germline V gene data show CDR1 as SQVTM and CDR2 as ANQGSEA. The CDR3 nucleotides read TGCAGCGTCGCCACGGGGGGGTCAACTGAAGCTTTCTTT. Translated, it gives CSVATGGSTEAFF.

The chain uses TRBV10-2 and TRBJ2-7; 13 bases match TRBD2. The V segment lost 6 bases and the J segment 4 bases; nucleotides outside the gene matches: 6. This CDR3 region has 15 residues. CDR1 is WSHSY, CDR2 SAAADI, per germline. The chain's CDR3 is CASSTGLAGPYEQYF. CDR3 in DNA: TGCGCCAGCAGCACGGGACTAGCGGGACCGTACGAGCAGTACTTC.

This clone is classed as medium-sized. The rearrangement joins TRBV19 to TRBJ1-2, with 7 bases identical to TRBD1. Looked up from germline, CDR1 is LNHDA and CDR2 is SQIVND (reference sequence). The length of the CDR3 is 14 residues. V lost 3 bases to trimming and J lost 7 bases; unmatched junction nucleotides: 8. CDR3 coding DNA: TGTGCCAGTAGTATCGGACAGGTTCGCGGTGGCTACACCTTC. Its protein is CASSIGQVRGGYTF.

As DNA, the CDR3 is TGTGCCAGCAGCGCCGGACTAGCTAGCGGGGAGCTGTTTTTT. Encoded protein: CASSAGLASGELFF. This sequence joins TRBV9 and TRBJ2-2, with 8 bases identical to TRBD2. Germline V CDR1 and CDR2: SGDLS, YYNGEE. Trimming took 3 bases from V and 7 from J; bases not matched to a gene: 5. The CDR3 has 14 amino acids. The full variable domain, rest sourced from reference TRBV9 and TRBJ2-2, is DSGVTQTPKHLITATGQRVTLRCSPRSGDLSVYWYQQSLDQGLQFLIQYYNGEERAKGNILERFSAQQFPDLHSELNLSSLELGDSALYFCASSAGLASGELFFGEGSRLTVL.

The gene calls are TRBV2 and TRBJ2-7; tentatively, D is TRBD2 (5 bases). This CDR3 is built from 14 residues. In germline, CDR1 is SNHLY, CDR2 FYNNEI. The ends were cut back, 6 bases at V and 3 bases at J, with 15 bases in the middle. The CDR3 here is CASSGGLTYYEQYF. The DNA of the CDR3 is TGTGCCAGCAGCGGCGGACTTACTTACTACGAGCAGTACTTC.

The gene calls are TRBV5-1 and TRBJ1-4; D may be TRBD1 (6 bases). This CDR3 contains 14 residues. Germline CDR1 and CDR2: SGHRS and YFSETQ. Trimming removed 7 bases from V and 7 bases from J, with 17 bases in between. The CDR3 DNA follows: TGCGCCAGCCCCCTAACAGGGATCGGTGAAAAACTGTTTTTT. It encodes CASPLTGIGEKLFF.

This sequence joins TRBV28 and TRBJ2-2, with 7 bases that match TRBD1. The germline V gene has CDR1 MDHEN and CDR2 SYDVKM. This CDR3 comprises 16 residues. The ends lost 3 bases at V and 1 base at J; junction bases unmatched: 5. CDR3 sequence reads: CASSLTQGWNTGELFF. DNA of the CDR3: TGTGCCAGCAGTTTGACACAGGGGTGGAACACCGGGGAGCTGTTTTTT.

The rearrangement joins TRBV28 to TRBJ2-3; a possible D gene is TRBD1 (5 bases). Trimming removed 6 bases from V and 4 bases from J, with 17 bases in between. The CDR3 spans 15 residues. The germline V gene has CDR1 MDHEN and CDR2 SYDVKM. The CDR3 DNA is TGTGCCAGCAGCCTGAGTCAAGGGGATTCAGATACGCAGTATTTT. It translates to CASSLSQGDSDTQYF.

The chain employs TRBV11-2 and TRBJ1-5; no clear D gene. V was pared by 0 bases and J by 6 bases, with 6 bases between. This CDR3 is 13 amino acids long. The germline V gene encodes CDR1 SGHAT and CDR2 FQNNGV. CDR3 amino acids: CASSLDGAQPQHF. The CDR3 DNA sequence: TGTGCCAGCAGCTTAGACGGAGCTCAGCCCCAGCATTTT.

J is TRBJ2-1 and V is TRBV7-3; D may be TRBD2 (5 bases). The V and J ends lost 6 bases and 2 bases respectively, with 14 bases between them. Per germline, CDR1 SGHTA and CDR2 FQGTGA. The CDR3 consists of 15 residues. The CDR3 DNA is TGTGCCAGCAGGCCTGGGGAGAGTCCCTACAATGAGCAGTTCTTC. As protein: CASRPGESPYNEQFF.

This sequence joins TRBV2 and TRBJ2-5, with D possibly TRBD1 on 5 matching bases. The better agreement between TRBJ2-7 and the DNA end casts doubt on the J call. Germline V lookup: CDR1 SNHLY, CDR2 FYNNEI. The CDR3 spans 13 residues. CDR3 residues: CASTSSQGYEQYF. The CDR3 coding sequence is TGTGCCAGCACCTCGAGTCAGGGCTACGAGCAGTACTTC.

The chain couples TRBV5-1 to TRBJ2-1; 9 nucleotides line up with TRBD1. The CDR3 totals 18 residues. Germline V gene sequence: CDR1 SGHRS, CDR2 YFSETQ. V dropped 3 bases and J dropped 6; count of bases not matched to a gene: 16. The DNA of the CDR3 is TGCGCCAGCAGCTCCGGGACAGGGTTCGTCAGACAATCCAATGAGCAGTTCTTC. Translating it yields CASSSGTGFVRQSNEQFF.

The J gene is TRBJ2-1, the V gene TRBV7-2; a weak D match, TRBD1 (5 bases). The germline V gene encodes CDR1 SGHTA and CDR2 FQGNSA. V shed 4 bases and J shed 7 bases, with 17 bases lying between them. This CDR3 has 15 amino acids. DNA of the CDR3: TGTGCCAGCAGCTCCAATAGAGCTAGGGGTAATGAGCAGTTCTTC. Protein: CASSSNRARGNEQFF.

This clone was counted a single time. The chain joins TRBV6-1 to TRBJ1-5, with 11 bases aligning to TRBD1. V was clipped by 3 bases and J by 7 bases; unmatched bases: 8. Germline V gene lookup returns CDR1 MNHNS and CDR2 SASEGT. The CDR3 sequence is 16 residues long. CDR3 DNA sequence: TGTGCCAGCAGTGACGGGACAGGGGGAGTTAGGCAGCCCCAGCATTTT. Residues: CASSDGTGGVRQPQHF.

V is TRBV4-2 and J is TRBJ2-4; possible D gene TRBD1, 5 bases. Per the germline V gene, CDR1 is LGHNA and CDR2 is YNFKEQ. V was cut by 0 bases and J by 0 bases, with 12 bases left in between. The CDR3 is made up of 17 amino acids. This CDR3 reads CASSQDPQALAKNIQYF. As DNA, the CDR3 is TGTGCCAGCAGCCAAGATCCACAGGCCCTAGCCAAAAACATTCAGTACTTC.

The V gene is TRBV5-4, the J gene TRBJ2-7; the D gene is possibly TRBD2 (6 bases). CDR3 size: 15 residues. Germline V gives CDR1 SGHNT, CDR2 YYREEE (reference sequence). V lost 0 bases and J 3 bases, leaving 13 bases between the germline ends. The CDR3 reads CASSLVTGVNYEQYF. The DNA of the CDR3 is TGTGCCAGCAGCTTGGTAACGGGAGTAAACTACGAGCAGTACTTC.

This sequence joins TRBV10-3 and TRBJ2-5; 15 nucleotides line up with TRBD2. The V gene end was trimmed by 7 bases and the J gene end by 5 bases; junction bases not matched to a gene: 5. Germline V gene data show CDR1 as ENHRY and CDR2 as SYGVKD. This CDR3 is 15 amino acids long. The CDR3 DNA sequence: TGTGCCATCAAGGAAGGACTAGCGGGAGGGGAGACCCAGTACTTC. Translating gives CAIKEGLAGGETQYF.

This clone has just a few counts. This sequence joins TRBV5-4 and TRBJ2-1, with TRBD1 matching over 7 bases. V lost 3 bases and J lost 0; bases outside the gene matches: 9. The V gene's germline CDR1 is SGHNT and CDR2 YYREEE (reference sequence). CDR3 length: 17 amino acids. In DNA form, the CDR3 reads TGTGCCAGCAGCTATCCCCCGGGACAGAGCTCCTACAATGAGCAGTTCTTC. Translation gives CASSYPPGQSSYNEQFF.

The J gene is TRBJ1-1, the V gene TRBV9, with a weak D call TRBD1 (6 bases). The ends were cut back, 0 bases at V and 0 bases at J, with 9 bases in the middle. The CDR3 sequence is 15 residues long. The germline V gene encodes CDR1 SGDLS and CDR2 YYNGEE. The CDR3 spells CASSVGTEVNTEAFF. CDR3 sequence (DNA): TGTGCCAGCAGCGTAGGGACAGAAGTGAACACTGAAGCTTTCTTT.

The chain carries TRBV28 and TRBJ1-6; the D gene is possibly TRBD1 (5 bases). Deletions cut 5 bases from V and 14 bases from J, with 13 bases between. Looked up from germline, CDR1 is MDHEN and CDR2 is SYDVKM. This CDR3 is built from 12 residues. CDR3 sequence: CASSPPGGSLHF. As DNA, the CDR3 is TGTGCCAGCAGTCCCCCGGGGGGTTCCCTCCACTTT.

The chain carries TRBV5-4 and TRBJ2-1; 12 positions match TRBD2. The length of the CDR3 is 13 residues. Losses at the gene ends were 4 bases for V and 10 bases for J; bases not matched to a gene: 3. Germline values: CDR1 SGHNT, CDR2 YYREEE (reference sequence). CDR3 DNA sequence: TGTGCCAGCAGCCAAACTAGCGGGAGGGAGCAGTTCTTC. This sequence encodes CASSQTSGREQFF.

The chain employs TRBV19 and TRBJ1-1, with D unclear. Germline-derived CDR1 and CDR2 are LNHDA and SQIVND (reference sequence). V lost 4 bases to trimming and J lost 1 base, with 10 bases between them. The CDR3 is made up of 14 amino acids. This CDR3 is CASSTRGGNTEAFF. DNA of the CDR3: TGTGCCAGTAGTACCCGGGGAGGGAACACTGAAGCTTTCTTT.

Details on this clone: This is likely a read error, given that the CDR3 carries no conserved phenylalanine or tryptophan at its end. J is TRBJ1-1 and V is TRBV5-6; D is unresolved. V gave up 0 bases and J gave up 3 bases, with 6 bases separating them. The CDR3 totals 13 residues. The germline CDR1 and CDR2 sequences are SGHDT and YYEEEE. CDR3 bases: TGTGCCAGCAGCTTGGAATGGGACACTGAAGCTTTCGTT. Translating gives CASSLEWDTEAFV.